A selection of T cell receptor beta chains follows, all from one sample in a study of T cell responses to AZD1222 COVID-19 vaccine. Repertoires were generated with immunoSEQ multiplex PCR, while TCRdb's copy carries only in-frame clones and drops some. The sample has approximately 150,000 clones, more than 75% seen once. Sequenced here: peripheral blood, sampled 28 days after the second AZD1222 dose. These receptors were collected from an adult who received the AZD1222 COVID-19 vaccine. The CDR3 runs from the conserved cysteine through the conserved F or W. A D gene is named only where the DNA matches it firmly. The listing skips clone size in some rows; elsewhere it reads once, few, many or a size class.

clone size	V gene	D gene	J gene	CDR3 protein	CDR3 DNA
.	TRBV7-2	.	TRBJ2-7	CASSFVGPYEQYF	TGTGCCAGCAGCTTTGTAGGCCCCTACGAGCAGTACTTC
.	TRBV18	.	TRBJ1-1	CASSPQWTKLDTEAFF	TGTGCCAGCTCCCCGCAGTGGACCAAATTGGACACTGAAGCTTTCTTT
.	TRBV7-9	.	TRBJ2-1	CASNQGSPNEQFF	TGTGCCAGCAATCAGGGCAGTCCAAATGAGCAGTTCTTC
.	TRBV18	TRBD1	TRBJ2-5	CASSPTQGQETQYF	TGTGCCAGCTCACCTACACAGGGGCAAGAGACCCAGTACTTC
.	TRBV27	.	TRBJ1-5	CASSFGGSNQPQHF	TGTGCCAGCAGTTTTGGGGGTAGCAATCAGCCCCAGCATTTT
.	TRBV2	.	TRBJ2-3	CASNGGTTDTQYF	TGTGCCAGCAATGGAGGGACCACAGATACGCAGTATTTT
.	TRBV6-2/TRBV6-3	.	TRBJ2-5	CASSYSISVKGKLETQYF	TGTGCCAGCAGTTACTCAATCTCTGTGAAGGGCAAATTAGAGACCCAGTACTTC
few	TRBV2	.	TRBJ1-1	CASRLMGGGNTEAFF	TGTGCCAGCAGATTAATGGGAGGGGGGAACACTGAAGCTTTCTTT
once	TRBV30	TRBD1	TRBJ1-1	CAWRDGTGNTEAFF	TGTGCCTGGAGGGACGGGACAGGGAACACTGAAGCTTTCTTT
.	TRBV29-1	.	TRBJ1-2	CSVQPLIWTDYGYTF	TGCAGCGTTCAACCCCTCATTTGGACAGACTATGGCTACACCTTC
.	TRBV12-3/TRBV12-4	TRBD1	TRBJ1-2	CASSLGQGYGYTF	TGTGCCAGCAGTTTAGGACAGGGTTATGGCTACACCTTC
.	TRBV5-1	TRBD1	TRBJ1-5	CASSLTGEQPQHF	TGCGCCAGCAGCTTGACAGGGGAGCAGCCCCAGCATTTT
.	TRBV12-5	.	TRBJ1-1	CASCGELTAKAFF	TGTGCTAGTTGCGGGGAATTGACAGCTAAAGCTTTCTTT
once	TRBV6-6	.	TRBJ1-4	CASTDPTSGEKLFF	TGTGCCAGCACCGACCCCACCAGCGGGGAAAAACTGTTTTTT
.	TRBV20-1	.	TRBJ2-3	CSASESDTQYF	TGCAGTGCTAGCGAGTCTGATACGCAGTATTTT
.	TRBV5-1	.	TRBJ1-2	CASSSGDGYGYTF	TGCGCCAGCAGCTCGGGCGACGGCTATGGCTACACCTTC
.	TRBV9	.	TRBJ2-2	CASTFKASSSTGELFF	TGTGCCAGCACCTTTAAGGCTAGCTCAAGCACCGGGGAGCTGTTTTTT
.	TRBV12-3/TRBV12-4	.	TRBJ1-6	CASSFLNSPLHF	TGTGCCAGCAGTTTCTTAAATTCACCCCTCCACTTT
.	TRBV7-9	TRBD2	TRBJ2-2	CASSLGGATASRELFF	TGTGCCAGCAGCTTGGGAGGGGCAACGGCTTCCCGGGAGCTGTTTTTT
.	TRBV19	TRBD1	TRBJ1-4	CASSGTATNEKLFF	TGTGCCAGTAGTGGGACAGCAACTAATGAAAAACTGTTTTTT